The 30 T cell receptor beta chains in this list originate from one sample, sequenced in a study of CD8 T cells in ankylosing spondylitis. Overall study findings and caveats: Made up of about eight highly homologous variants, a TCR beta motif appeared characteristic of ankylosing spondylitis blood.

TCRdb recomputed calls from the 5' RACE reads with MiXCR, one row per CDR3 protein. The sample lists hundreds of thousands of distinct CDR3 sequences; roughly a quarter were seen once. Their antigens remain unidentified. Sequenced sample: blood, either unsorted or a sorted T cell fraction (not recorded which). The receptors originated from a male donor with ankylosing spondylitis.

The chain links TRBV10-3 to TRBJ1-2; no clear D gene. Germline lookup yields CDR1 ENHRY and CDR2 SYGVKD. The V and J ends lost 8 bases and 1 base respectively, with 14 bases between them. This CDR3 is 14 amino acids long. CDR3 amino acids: CAIAWAGSNYGYTF. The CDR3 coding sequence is TGTGCCATCGCCTGGGCAGGCAGTAACTATGGCTACACCTTC.

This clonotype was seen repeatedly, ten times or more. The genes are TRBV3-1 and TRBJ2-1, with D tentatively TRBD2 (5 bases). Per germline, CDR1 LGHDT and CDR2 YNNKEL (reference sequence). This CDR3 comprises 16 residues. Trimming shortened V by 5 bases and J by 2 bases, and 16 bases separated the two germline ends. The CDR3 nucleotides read TGTGCCAGCAGCGATACCGGGGTTCAGGCCTACAATGAGCAGTTCTTC. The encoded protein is CASSDTGVQAYNEQFF.

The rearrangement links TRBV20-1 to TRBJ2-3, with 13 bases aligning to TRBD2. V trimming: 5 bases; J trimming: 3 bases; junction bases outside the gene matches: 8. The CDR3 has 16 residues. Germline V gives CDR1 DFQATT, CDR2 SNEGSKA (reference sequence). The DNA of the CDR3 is TGCAGTGCTGGGCGGACTAGCGGGAGATTGACAGATACGCAGTATTTT. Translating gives CSAGRTSGRLTDTQYF.

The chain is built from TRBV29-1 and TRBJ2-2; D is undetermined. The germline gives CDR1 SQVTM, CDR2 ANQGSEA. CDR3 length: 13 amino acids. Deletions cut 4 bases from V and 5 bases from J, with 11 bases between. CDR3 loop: CSVAGASTGELFF. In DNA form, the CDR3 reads TGCAGCGTTGCCGGAGCCTCAACCGGGGAGCTGTTTTTT.

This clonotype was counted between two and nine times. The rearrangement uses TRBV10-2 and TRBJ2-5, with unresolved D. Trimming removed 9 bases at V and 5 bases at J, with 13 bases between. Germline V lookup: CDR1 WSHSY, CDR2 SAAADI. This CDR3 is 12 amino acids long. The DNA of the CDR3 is TGCGCCAGTAGGGCGATCCGGGAGACCCAGTACTTC. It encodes CASRAIRETQYF.

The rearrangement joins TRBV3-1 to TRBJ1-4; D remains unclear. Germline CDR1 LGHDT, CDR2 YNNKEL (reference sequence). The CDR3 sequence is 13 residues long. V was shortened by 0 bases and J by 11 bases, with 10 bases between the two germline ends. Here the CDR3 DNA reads TGTGCCAGCAGCCAAGATCCCGGGGTTAAACTGTTTTTT. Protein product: CASSQDPGVKLFF.

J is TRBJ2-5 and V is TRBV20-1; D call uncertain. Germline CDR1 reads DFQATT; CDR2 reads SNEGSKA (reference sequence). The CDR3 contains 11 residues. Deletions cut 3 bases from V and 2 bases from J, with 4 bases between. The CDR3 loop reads CSASWQETQYF. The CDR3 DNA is TGCAGTGCTAGTTGGCAAGAGACCCAGTACTTC.

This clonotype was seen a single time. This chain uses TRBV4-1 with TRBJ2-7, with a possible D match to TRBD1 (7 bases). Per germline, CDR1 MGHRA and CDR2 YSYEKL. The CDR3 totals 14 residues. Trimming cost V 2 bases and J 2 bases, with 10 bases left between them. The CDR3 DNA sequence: TGCGCCAGCAGCCAACAGGGGGGAACCTACGAGCAGTACTTC. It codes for CASSQQGGTYEQYF.

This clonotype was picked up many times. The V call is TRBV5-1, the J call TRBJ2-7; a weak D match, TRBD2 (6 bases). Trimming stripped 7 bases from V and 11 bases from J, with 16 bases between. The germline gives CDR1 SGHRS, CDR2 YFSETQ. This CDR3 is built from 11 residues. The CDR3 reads CASPGGGMEYF. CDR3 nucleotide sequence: TGCGCCAGCCCCGGTGGGGGGATGGAGTACTTC.

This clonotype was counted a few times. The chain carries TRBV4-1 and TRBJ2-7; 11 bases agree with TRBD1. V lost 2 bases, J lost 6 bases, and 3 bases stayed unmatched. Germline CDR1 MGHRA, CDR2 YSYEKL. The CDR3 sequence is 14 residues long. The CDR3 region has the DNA TGCGCCAGCAGCCAAACCGGGACAGGGGGCGAGCAGTACGTC. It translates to CASSQTGTGGEQYV.

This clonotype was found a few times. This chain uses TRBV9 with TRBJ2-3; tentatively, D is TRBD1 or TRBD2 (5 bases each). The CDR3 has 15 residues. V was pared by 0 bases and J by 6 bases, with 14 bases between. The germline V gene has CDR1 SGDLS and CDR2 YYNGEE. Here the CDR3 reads CASSVEGTGFDTQYF. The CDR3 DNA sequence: TGTGCCAGCAGCGTAGAGGGGACCGGTTTTGATACGCAGTATTTT.

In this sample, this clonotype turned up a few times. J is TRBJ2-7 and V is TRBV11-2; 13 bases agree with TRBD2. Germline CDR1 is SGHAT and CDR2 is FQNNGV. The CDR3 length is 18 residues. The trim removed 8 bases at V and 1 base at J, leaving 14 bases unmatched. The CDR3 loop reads CASSKGTSGKVGSYEQYF. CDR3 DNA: TGTGCCAGCTCTAAAGGGACTAGCGGGAAGGTTGGATCCTACGAGCAGTACTTC.

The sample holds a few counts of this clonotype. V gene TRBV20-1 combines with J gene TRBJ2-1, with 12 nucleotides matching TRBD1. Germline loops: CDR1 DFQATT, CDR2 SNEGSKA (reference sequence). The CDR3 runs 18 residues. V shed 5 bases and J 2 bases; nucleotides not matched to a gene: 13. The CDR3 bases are TGCAGTGCTTCCGGGACAGGGGGCGATCTAGGGGCCTACAATGAGCAGTTCTTC. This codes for CSASGTGGDLGAYNEQFF.

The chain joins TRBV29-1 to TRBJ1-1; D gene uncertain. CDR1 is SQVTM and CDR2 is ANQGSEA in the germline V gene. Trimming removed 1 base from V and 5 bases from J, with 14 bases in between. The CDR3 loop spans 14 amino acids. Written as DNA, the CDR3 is TGCAGCGTTGAAGGCCCGACGGGGTCGACTGAAGCTTTCTTT. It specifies CSVEGPTGSTEAFF.

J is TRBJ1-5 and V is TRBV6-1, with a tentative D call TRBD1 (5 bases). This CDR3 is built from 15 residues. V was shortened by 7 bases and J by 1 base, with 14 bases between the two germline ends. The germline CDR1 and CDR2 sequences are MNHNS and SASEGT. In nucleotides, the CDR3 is TGTGCCAGCATCCAGGGTACAGAAAGCAATCAGCCCCAGCATTTT. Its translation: CASIQGTESNQPQHF.

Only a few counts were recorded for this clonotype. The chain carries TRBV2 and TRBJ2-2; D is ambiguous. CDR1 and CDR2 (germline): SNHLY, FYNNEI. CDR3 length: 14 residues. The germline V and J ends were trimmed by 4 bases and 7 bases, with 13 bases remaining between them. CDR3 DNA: TGTGCCAGCAGTGGGTATAGGGCCGGCGGGGAGCTGTTTTTT. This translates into CASSGYRAGGELFF. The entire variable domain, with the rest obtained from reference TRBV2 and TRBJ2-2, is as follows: EPEVTQTPSHQVTQMGQEVILRCVPISNHLYFYWYRQILGQKVEFLVSFYNNEISEKSEIFDDQFSVERPDGSNFTLKIRSTKLEDSAMYFCASSGYRAGGELFFGEGSRLTVL.

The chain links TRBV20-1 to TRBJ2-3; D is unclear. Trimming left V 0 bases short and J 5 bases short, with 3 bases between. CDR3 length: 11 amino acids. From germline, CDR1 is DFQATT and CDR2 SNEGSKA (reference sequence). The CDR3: CSARDKDTQYF. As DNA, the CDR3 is TGCAGTGCTAGAGACAAAGATACGCAGTATTTT.

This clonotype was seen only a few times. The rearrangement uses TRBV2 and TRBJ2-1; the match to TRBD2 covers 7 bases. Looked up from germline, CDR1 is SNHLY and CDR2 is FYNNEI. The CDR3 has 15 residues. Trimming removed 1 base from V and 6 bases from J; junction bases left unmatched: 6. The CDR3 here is CASSEEASGLNEQFF. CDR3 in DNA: TGTGCCAGCAGTGAAGAGGCTAGCGGACTCAATGAGCAGTTCTTC.

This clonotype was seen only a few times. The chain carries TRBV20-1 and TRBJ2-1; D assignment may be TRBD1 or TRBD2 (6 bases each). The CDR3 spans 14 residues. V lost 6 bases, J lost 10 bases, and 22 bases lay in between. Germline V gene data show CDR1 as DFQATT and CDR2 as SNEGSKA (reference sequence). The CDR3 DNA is TGCAGTGCCTGGGGGCTAGCGTTGCTTGGGGAGCAGTTCTTC. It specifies CSAWGLALLGEQFF.

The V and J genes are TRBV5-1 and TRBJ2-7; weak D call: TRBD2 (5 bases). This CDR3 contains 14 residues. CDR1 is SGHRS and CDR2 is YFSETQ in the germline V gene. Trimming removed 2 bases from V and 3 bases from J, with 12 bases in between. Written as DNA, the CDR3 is TGCGCCAGCAGCTTCAGCGGACCCTACTACGAGCAGTACTTC. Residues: CASSFSGPYYEQYF.

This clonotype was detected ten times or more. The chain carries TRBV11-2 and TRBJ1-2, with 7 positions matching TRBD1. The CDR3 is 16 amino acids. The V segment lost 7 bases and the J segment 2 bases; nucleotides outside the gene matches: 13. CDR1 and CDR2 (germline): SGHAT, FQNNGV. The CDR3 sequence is CASTLSPTGSNYGYTF. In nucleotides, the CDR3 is TGTGCCAGCACCCTATCCCCGACAGGGAGCAACTATGGCTACACCTTC. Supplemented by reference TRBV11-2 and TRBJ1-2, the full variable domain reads EAGVAQSPRYKIIEKRQSVAFWCNPISGHATLYWYQQILGQGPKLLIQFQNNGVVDDSQLPKDRFSAERLKGVDSTLKIQPAKLEDSAVYLCASTLSPTGSNYGYTFGSGTRLTVV.

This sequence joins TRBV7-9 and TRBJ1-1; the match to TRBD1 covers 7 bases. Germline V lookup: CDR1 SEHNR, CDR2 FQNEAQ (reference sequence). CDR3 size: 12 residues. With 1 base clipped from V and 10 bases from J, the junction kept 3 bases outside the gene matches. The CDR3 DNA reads TGTGCCAGCAGCTTAGACAGGGGCCGAGCTTTCTTT. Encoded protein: CASSLDRGRAFF.

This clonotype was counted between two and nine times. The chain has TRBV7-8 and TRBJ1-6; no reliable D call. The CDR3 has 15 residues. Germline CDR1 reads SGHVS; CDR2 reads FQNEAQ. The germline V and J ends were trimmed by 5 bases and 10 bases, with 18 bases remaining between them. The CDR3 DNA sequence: TGTGCCAGCAGCCCCTTCCCGGGGAGCGGGTCACCCCTCCACTTT. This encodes CASSPFPGSGSPLHF.

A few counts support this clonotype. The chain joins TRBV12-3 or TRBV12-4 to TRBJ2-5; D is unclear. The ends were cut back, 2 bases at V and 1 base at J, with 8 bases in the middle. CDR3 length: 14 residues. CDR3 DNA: TGTGCCAGCAGTTTAAGTATAGCCCAAGAGACCCAGTACTTC. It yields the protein CASSLSIAQETQYF.

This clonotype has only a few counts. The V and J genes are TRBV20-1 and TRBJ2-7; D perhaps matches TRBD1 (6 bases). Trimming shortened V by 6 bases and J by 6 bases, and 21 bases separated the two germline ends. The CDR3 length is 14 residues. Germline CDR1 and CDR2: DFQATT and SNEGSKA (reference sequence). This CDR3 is CSAIGQSFGAEQYF. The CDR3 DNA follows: TGCAGTGCCATAGGACAGTCCTTTGGGGCCGAGCAGTACTTC.

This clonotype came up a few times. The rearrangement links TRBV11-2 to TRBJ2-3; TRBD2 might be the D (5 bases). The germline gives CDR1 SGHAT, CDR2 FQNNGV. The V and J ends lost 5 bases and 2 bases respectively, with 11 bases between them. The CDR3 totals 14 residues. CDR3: CASSRSGFTDTQYF. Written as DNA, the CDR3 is TGTGCCAGCAGCCGCTCGGGATTCACAGATACGCAGTATTTT.

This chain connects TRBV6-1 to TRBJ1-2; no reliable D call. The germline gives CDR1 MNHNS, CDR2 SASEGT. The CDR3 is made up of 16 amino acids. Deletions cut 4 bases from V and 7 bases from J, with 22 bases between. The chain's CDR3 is CASSVVNQVGTSGYTF. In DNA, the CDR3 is TGTGCCAGCAGTGTAGTTAATCAGGTTGGCACTTCTGGCTACACCTTC.

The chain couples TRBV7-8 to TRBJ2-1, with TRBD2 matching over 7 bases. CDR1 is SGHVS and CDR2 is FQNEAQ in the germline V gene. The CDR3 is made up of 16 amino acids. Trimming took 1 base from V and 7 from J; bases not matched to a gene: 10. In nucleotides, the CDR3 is TGTGCCAGCAGCTTAGGTGTCGCGGGAGTTGCGAATGAGCAGTTCTTC. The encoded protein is CASSLGVAGVANEQFF.

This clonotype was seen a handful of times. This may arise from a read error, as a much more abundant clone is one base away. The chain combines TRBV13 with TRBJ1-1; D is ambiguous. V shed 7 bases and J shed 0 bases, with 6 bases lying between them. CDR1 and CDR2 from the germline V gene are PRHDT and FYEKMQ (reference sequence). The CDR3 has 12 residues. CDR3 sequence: CASTLMNTEAFF. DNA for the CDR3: TGTGCCAGCACCCTCATGAACACTGAAGCTTTCTTT.

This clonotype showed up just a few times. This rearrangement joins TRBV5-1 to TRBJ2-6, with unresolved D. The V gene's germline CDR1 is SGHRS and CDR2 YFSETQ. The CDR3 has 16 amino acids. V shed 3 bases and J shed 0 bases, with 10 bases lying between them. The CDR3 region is CASSSRIDSGANVLTF. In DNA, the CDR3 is TGCGCCAGCAGCTCCAGAATCGACTCTGGGGCCAACGTCCTGACTTTC.